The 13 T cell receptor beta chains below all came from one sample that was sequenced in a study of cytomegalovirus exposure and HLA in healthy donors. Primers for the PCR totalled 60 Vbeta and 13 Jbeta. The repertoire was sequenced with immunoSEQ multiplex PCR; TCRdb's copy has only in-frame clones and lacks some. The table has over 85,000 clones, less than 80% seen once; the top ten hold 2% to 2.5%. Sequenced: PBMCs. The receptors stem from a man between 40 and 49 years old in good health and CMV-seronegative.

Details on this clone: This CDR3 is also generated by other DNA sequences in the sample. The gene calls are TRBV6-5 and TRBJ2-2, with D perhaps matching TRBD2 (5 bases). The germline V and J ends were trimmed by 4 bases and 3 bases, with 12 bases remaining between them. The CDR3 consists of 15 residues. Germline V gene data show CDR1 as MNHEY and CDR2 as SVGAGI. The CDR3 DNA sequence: TGTGCCAGCAGTTCGGACTTTTACCACACCGGGGAGCTGTTTTTT. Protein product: CASSSDFYHTGELFF.

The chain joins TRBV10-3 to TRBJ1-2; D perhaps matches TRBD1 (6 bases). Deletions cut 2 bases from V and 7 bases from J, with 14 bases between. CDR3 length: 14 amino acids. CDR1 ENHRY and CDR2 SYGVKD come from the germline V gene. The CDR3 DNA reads TGTGCCATCAGTGAGCGAGAGGCCAGGGGTGGCTACACCTTC. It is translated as CAISEREARGGYTF.

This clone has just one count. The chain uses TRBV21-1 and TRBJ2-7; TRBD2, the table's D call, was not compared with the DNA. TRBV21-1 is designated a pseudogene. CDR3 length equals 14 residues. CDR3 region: CASSQAGGGNEQYF. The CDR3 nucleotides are TGTGCCAGCTCTCAAGCGGGAGGTGGTAACGAGCAGTACTTC.

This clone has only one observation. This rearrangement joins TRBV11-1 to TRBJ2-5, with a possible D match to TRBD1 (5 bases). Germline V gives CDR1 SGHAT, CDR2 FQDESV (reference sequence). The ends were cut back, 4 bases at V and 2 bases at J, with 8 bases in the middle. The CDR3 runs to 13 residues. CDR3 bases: TGTGCCAGCAGCTCCAGACAGCAAGAGACCCAGTACTTC. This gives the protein CASSSRQQETQYF.

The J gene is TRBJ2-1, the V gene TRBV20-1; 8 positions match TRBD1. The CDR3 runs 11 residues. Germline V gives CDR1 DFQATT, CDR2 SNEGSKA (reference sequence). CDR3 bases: TGCAGCGGACCACAGGGGGTCGAGCAGTTCTTC. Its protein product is CSGPQGVEQFF.

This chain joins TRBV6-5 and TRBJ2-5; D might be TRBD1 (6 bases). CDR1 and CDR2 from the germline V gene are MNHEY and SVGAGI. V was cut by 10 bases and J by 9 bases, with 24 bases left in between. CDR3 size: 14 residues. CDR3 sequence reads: CATEGTHPFGAQYF. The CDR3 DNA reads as TGTGCCACCGAGGGGACACACCCTTTCGGAGCCCAGTACTTC.

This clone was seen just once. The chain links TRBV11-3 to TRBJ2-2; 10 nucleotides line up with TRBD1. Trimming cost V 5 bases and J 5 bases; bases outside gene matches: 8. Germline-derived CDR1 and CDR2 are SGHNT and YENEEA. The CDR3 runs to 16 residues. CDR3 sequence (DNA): TGTGCCAGCAGCCCCCGGACAGGGGGGGGTACCGGGGAGCTGTTTTTT. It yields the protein CASSPRTGGGTGELFF.

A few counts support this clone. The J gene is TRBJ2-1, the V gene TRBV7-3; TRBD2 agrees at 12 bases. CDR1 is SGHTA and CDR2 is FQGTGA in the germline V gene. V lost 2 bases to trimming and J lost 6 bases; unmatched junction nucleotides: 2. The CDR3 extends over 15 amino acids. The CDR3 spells CASSLLAGGFNEQFF. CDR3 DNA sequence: TGTGCCAGCAGCTTACTAGCGGGGGGGTTCAATGAGCAGTTCTTC.

The DNA for the CDR3 is TGTGCCAGTACCCAGGTCGGGTCGGGACTTCTTGGGGAGCAGTACTTC. Amino acid sequence: CASTQVGSGLLGEQYF. V usage is TRBV19 and J usage is TRBJ2-7; the D gene is possibly TRBD2 (6 bases). V shed 7 bases and J shed 7 bases, with 26 bases lying between them. CDR3 size: 16 residues. Germline CDR1 is LNHDA and CDR2 is SQIVND (reference sequence).

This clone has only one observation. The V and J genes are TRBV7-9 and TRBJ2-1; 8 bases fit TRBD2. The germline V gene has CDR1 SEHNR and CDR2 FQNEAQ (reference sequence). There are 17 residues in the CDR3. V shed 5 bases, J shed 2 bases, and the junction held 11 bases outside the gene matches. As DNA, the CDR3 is TGTGCCAGCAGCCCCCAAGGGGCGGGGGGCCCCTACAATGAGCAGTTCTTC. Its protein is CASSPQGAGGPYNEQFF.

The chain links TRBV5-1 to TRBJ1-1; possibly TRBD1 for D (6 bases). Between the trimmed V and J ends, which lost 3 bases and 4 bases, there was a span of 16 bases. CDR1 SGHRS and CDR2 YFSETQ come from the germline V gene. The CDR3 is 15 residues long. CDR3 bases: TGCGCCAGCAGCTCACAGGGCCCGTCGCGCACTGAAGCTTTCTTT. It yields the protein CASSSQGPSRTEAFF. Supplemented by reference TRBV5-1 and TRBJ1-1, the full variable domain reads KAGVTQTPRYLIKTRGQQVTLSCSPISGHRSVSWYQQTPGQGLQFLFEYFSETQRNKGNFPGRFSGRQFSNSRSEMNVSTLELGDSALYLCASSSQGPSRTEAFFGQGTRLTVV.

CDR3 DNA sequence: TGTGCCAGCAGCTTCCGCAGTCTCCAAGAGACCCAGTACTTC. This encodes CASSFRSLQETQYF. The chain employs TRBV5-4 and TRBJ2-5; D not certain. Trimming left V 2 bases short and J 1 base short, with 9 bases between. CDR3 length equals 14 residues. Germline V gene sequence: CDR1 SGHNT, CDR2 YYREEE (reference sequence).

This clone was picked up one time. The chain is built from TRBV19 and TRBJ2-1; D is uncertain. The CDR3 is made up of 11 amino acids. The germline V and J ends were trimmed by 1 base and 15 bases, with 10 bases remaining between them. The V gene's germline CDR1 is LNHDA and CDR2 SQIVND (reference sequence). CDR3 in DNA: TGTGCCAGTAGTATAGGCCGACACCGGTTCTTC. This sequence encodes CASSIGRHRFF.